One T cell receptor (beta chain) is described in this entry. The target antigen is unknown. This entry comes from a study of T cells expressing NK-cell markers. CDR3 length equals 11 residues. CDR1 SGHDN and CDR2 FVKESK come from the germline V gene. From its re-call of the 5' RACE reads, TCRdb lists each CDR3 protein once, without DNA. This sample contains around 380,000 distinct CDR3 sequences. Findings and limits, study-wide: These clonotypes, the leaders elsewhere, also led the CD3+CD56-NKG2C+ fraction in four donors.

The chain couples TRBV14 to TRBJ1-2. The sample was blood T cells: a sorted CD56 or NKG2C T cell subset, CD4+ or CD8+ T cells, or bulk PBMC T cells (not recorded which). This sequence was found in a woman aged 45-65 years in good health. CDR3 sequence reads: CASSQGGSYTF.